The source of this TCR beta chain is a study of T cell repertoires and Cas9 in healthy adults (dated 2018 in TCRdb). With respect to the entire study: SpCas9-reactive T cells were characterized for multi-effector potency, cytotoxicity and lineage determination within the CD4 and CD8 compartments. This study looked at whether people already carry T cell immunity to the Streptococcus pyogenes Cas9 nuclease (SpCas9), the enzyme used in CRISPR gene editing.

Receptors were amplified or captured by the immunoSEQ multiplex PCR assay. Sourced from immuneACCESS, this table was stored by TCRdb with only in-frame sequences that have V and J called. A share of the clones is absent; for the studies checked, an unresolved V gene accounts for under half, and the remainder has no known explanation. This sample is represented by some 14,000 clones; approximately 88% of them were singletons. 2% to 2.5% of the sample is held by the ten biggest clonotypes. Concerning this clone: The target of this receptor is not known. The input lacks base qualities; no much larger clone sits a single base away.

The germline V gene provides CDR1 SGHRS and CDR2 YFSETQ. The CDR3 runs 13 residues from the cysteine to the phenylalanine. The entry retains the CDR3 DNA only, 39 bases that are in frame from base 1. The junction shows trimming of 0 bases on V and 5 bases on J, plus 8 bases between the germline ends. Broader findings and caveats from the paper: Proliferation and function of SpCas9-reactive effector T cells were reported to be mitigated in vitro by SpCas9-reactive regulatory T cells.

Healthy humans served as the donors. The sequencing input was Tregs (CD4+, CD25+, CD127-, CD137-, CD154-) from PBMCs; culture status not recorded. Recombination joined TRBV5-1 with TRBJ1-2; the D gene cannot be resolved reliably. The receptor's source is a human donor in good health. The CDR3 loop reads CASSLDAEYGYTF. The sequenced DNA is TGCGCCAGCAGCTTGGACGCGGAGTATGGCTACACCTTC. The entire variable domain, with the stretches around the CDR3 drawn from the reference TRBV5-1 and TRBJ1-2 proteins, is KAGVTQTPRYLIKTRGQQVTLSCSPISGHRSVSWYQQTPGQGLQFLFEYFSETQRNKGNFPGRFSGRQFSNSRSEMNVSTLELGDSALYLCASSLDAEYGYTFGSGTRLTVV.